The sequence of this TCR beta chain was determined in a study of CD8+ T cells in alopecia areata. Study summary: Tofacitinib dosing lasted 6 to 18 months, which was then followed by 6 months off drug.

Points from the study as a whole: Normal-skin resident alphabeta T cells also appear among scalp sample sequences.

T lymphocytes (CD4+ and CD8+) were sorted from PBMCs. Reverse transcription of extracted RNA yielded cDNA, which provided the sequencing template. Method: immunoSEQ multiplex PCR; TCRdb's copy keeps in-frame clones and lacks some. Of 180,000 or so clones listed, 50% to 70% were seen once; the top ten hold 1.5% to 2%. V lost 4 bases and J 3 bases, leaving 6 bases between the germline ends. This CDR3 is 12 amino acids long. Germline V lookup: CDR1 GTSNPN, CDR2 SVGIG (reference sequence). Worth noting for this clone: What it binds is unknown.

The source of this sequence is a human donor with alopecia areata. V gene TRBV30 combines with J gene TRBJ2-2, with unresolved D. Sequenced here: CD4+ T cells sorted from blood, sampled at week 0. This CDR3 is CAWNSYTGELFF. The CDR3 region has the DNA TGTGCCTGGAACAGTTACACCGGGGAGCTGTTTTTT.